The next 2 T cell receptor beta chains were all read from a single sample in a study of T-cell memory formation after mild COVID-19. A single record per CDR3 protein comes from TCRdb applying MiXCR to the 5' RACE reads. This table holds roughly 200,000 distinct CDR3 sequences, over 7.5% found once. The sequenced sample was PBMCs or a T cell subset sorted from them (not recorded which). Receptors were obtained from a young man who had mild COVID-19 (a few samples of this study predate the infection). Cell type and time point are not known.

This rearrangement joins TRBV5-1 to TRBJ2-2; D may be TRBD1 or TRBD2 (5 bases each). Germline CDR1 SGHRS, CDR2 YFSETQ. V dropped 3 bases and J dropped 4 bases, with 19 bases sitting between them. The length of the CDR3 is 17 residues. The CDR3 DNA reads TGCGCCAGCAGCTCAAAGGGGACCTCCGGGTCCACCGGGGAGCTGTTTTTT. Amino acid sequence: CASSSKGTSGSTGELFF.

J is TRBJ2-7 and V is TRBV18; no firm D call. CDR1 is KGHSH, CDR2 LQKENI, per germline. V was trimmed by 4 bases and J by 2 bases, leaving 6 bases between them. The CDR3 is made up of 12 amino acids. Here the CDR3 reads CASSLRTYEQYF. CDR3 DNA sequence: TGTGCCAGCTCACTGCGCACCTACGAGCAGTACTTC.